The 20 T cell receptor beta chains listed next were all sequenced from one sample in a study of OX40 agonist ivuxolimab in advanced cancers. Sequencing used immunoSEQ multiplex PCR; TCRdb keeps in-frame clones, though not all of them. The sample has 75,000 to 80,000 clones; nearly 95% are singletons. Here the sequenced sample was CD4+ or CD8+ T cells sorted from blood, taken in a trial of the OX40 agonist ivuxolimab. The receptors stem from an adult with an advanced solid tumor such as melanoma, head and neck, liver or kidney cancer.

The J gene is TRBJ1-5, the V gene TRBV19, with D maybe TRBD1 (5 bases). Germline V gene data show CDR1 as LNHDA and CDR2 as SQIVND (reference sequence). There are 16 residues in the CDR3. Trimming left V 11 bases short and J 0 bases short, with 20 bases between. The CDR3 here is CAGGTPQRYSNQPQHF. For the CDR3, the DNA is TGTGCCGGGGGGACGCCGCAAAGGTATAGCAATCAGCCCCAGCATTTT.

The chain joins TRBV4-3 to TRBJ2-2; 8 nucleotides agree with TRBD1. Germline V gene sequence: CDR1 LGHNA, CDR2 YSLEER. The CDR3 runs to 16 residues. After removal of 0 bases from V and 1 base from J, the junction contained 1 base not matched to a gene. The CDR3 loop reads CASSQDGTGNTGELFF. CDR3 DNA sequence: TGCGCCAGCAGCCAAGACGGGACAGGGAACACCGGGGAGCTGTTTTTT.

The chain uses TRBV27 and TRBJ1-1, with no clear D. Germline V lookup: CDR1 MNHEY, CDR2 SMNVEV (reference sequence). The CDR3 is 13 residues long. V lost 4 bases, J lost 5 bases, and 11 bases lay in between. CDR3 sequence reads: CASSYNIGTEAFF. The DNA for the CDR3 is TGTGCCAGCAGTTACAACATCGGAACTGAAGCTTTCTTT.

This chain connects TRBV9 to TRBJ1-2; D is uncertain. Germline CDR1 reads SGDLS; CDR2 reads YYNGEE. The V gene lost 4 bases and the J gene lost 3 bases, with 19 bases spanning the gap. The CDR3 is 16 amino acids. CDR3 loop: CASSPSGGVVDYGYTF. CDR3 in DNA: TGTGCCAGCAGCCCCTCGGGCGGGGTAGTTGACTATGGCTACACCTTC.

The chain joins TRBV4-1 to TRBJ1-1, with D uncertain. The germline V gene encodes CDR1 MGHRA and CDR2 YSYEKL. V was shortened by 0 bases and J by 1 base, with 12 bases between the two germline ends. The CDR3 runs 16 residues. The CDR3, as DNA: TGCGCCAGCAGCCAAGACTCGGCAGGTGAGAACACTGAAGCTTTCTTT. Protein sequence: CASSQDSAGENTEAFF.

This chain links TRBV28 with TRBJ2-5; 7 nucleotides align to TRBD1. Trimming cost V 2 bases and J 5 bases; bases outside gene matches: 8. This CDR3 comprises 15 residues. Germline CDR1 reads MDHEN; CDR2 reads SYDVKM. The CDR3 nucleotides are TGTGCCAGCAGTTTACCGCGACAGGGAATCGAGACCCAGTACTTC. This gives the protein CASSLPRQGIETQYF.

The chain is built from TRBV9 and TRBJ1-1, with D possibly being TRBD1 (6 bases). The CDR3 contains 18 residues. Germline CDR1 is SGDLS and CDR2 is YYNGEE. Trimming took 5 bases from V and 0 from J, leaving 23 bases between them. The CDR3, as DNA: TGTGCCAGCAGTCTTGAGGTGGGGGCGCGATTTGTGAACACTGAAGCTTTCTTT. Translating gives CASSLEVGARFVNTEAFF. Complete variable domain (other parts from reference TRBV9 and TRBJ1-1): DSGVTQTPKHLITATGQRVTLRCSPRSGDLSVYWYQQSLDQGLQFLIQYYNGEERAKGNILERFSAQQFPDLHSELNLSSLELGDSALYFCASSLEVGARFVNTEAFFGQGTRLTVV.

The chain employs TRBV7-6 and TRBJ1-5; the D gene is possibly TRBD1 (6 bases). Trimming removed 1 base from V and 8 bases from J, with 12 bases in between. CDR3 length equals 14 residues. Germline CDR1 SGHVS, CDR2 FNYEAQ. The CDR3 sequence: CASSLGVGGEPQHF. CDR3 DNA: TGTGCCAGCAGCTTAGGGGTAGGGGGGGAGCCCCAGCATTTT.

This chain joins TRBV4-1 and TRBJ1-5; D remains ambiguous. CDR3 length: 14 amino acids. V was shortened by 2 bases and J by 1 base, with 6 bases between the two germline ends. Per germline, CDR1 MGHRA and CDR2 YSYEKL. DNA of the CDR3: TGCGCCAGCAGCCAAACCCAGAGCAATCAGCCCCAGCATTTT. Amino acid sequence: CASSQTQSNQPQHF.

The chain has TRBV20-1 and TRBJ1-2; D unresolved. V lost 6 bases, J lost 8 bases, and 13 bases lay in between. The CDR3 contains 11 residues. Germline-derived CDR1 and CDR2 are DFQATT and SNEGSKA (reference sequence). The CDR3, as DNA: TGCAGTGCCCCCGACTCCCTAGGCTACACCTTC. Amino acids: CSAPDSLGYTF.

The gene calls are TRBV11-2 and TRBJ1-6; 10 bases align to TRBD1. The CDR3 sequence is 16 residues long. V was pared by 5 bases and J by 10 bases, with 11 bases of the junction left unmatched. Germline CDR1 and CDR2: SGHAT and FQNNGV. The CDR3 DNA sequence: TGTGCCAGCAGCCCAAGTCCCGGGACAGGGGACTCACCCCTCCACTTT. Its translation is CASSPSPGTGDSPLHF. The full variable domain, in which reference TRBV11-2 and TRBJ1-6 provide the parts outside the CDR3, is EAGVAQSPRYKIIEKRQSVAFWCNPISGHATLYWYQQILGQGPKLLIQFQNNGVVDDSQLPKDRFSAERLKGVDSTLKIQPAKLEDSAVYLCASSPSPGTGDSPLHFGNGTRLTVT.

The sample holds one count of this clone. The chain carries TRBV7-9 and TRBJ1-1, with D unclear. Germline CDR1 is SEHNR and CDR2 is FQNEAQ (reference sequence). The CDR3 is 11 amino acids. V shed 5 bases and J shed 8 bases, with 9 bases lying between them. The CDR3 reads CASSRDREAFF. CDR3 DNA: TGTGCCAGCAGCCGGGATCGCGAAGCTTTCTTT.

The V gene is TRBV5-6, the J gene TRBJ1-2; 7 bases are a match to TRBD1. CDR1 and CDR2 (germline): SGHDT, YYEEEE. The CDR3 extends over 14 amino acids. V lost 4 bases and J lost 4; bases outside the gene matches: 7. The CDR3 DNA follows: TGTGCCAGCAGCCCGGGGACAGCGTCCTATGGCTACACCTTC. The encoded protein is CASSPGTASYGYTF.

CDR3 sequence: CASSILVEGDYEQYF. For the CDR3, the DNA is TGTGCCAGTAGTATTTTGGTGGAGGGGGACTACGAGCAGTACTTC. The V gene is TRBV19, the J gene TRBJ2-7; perhaps D is TRBD1 or TRBD2 (6 bases each). The CDR3 sequence is 15 residues long. Deletions cut 3 bases from V and 3 bases from J, with 15 bases between. CDR1 LNHDA and CDR2 SQIVND come from the germline V gene (reference sequence). Based on the CDR3 plus reference TRBV19 and TRBJ2-7, the full variable domain is DGGITQSPKYLFRKEGQNVTLSCEQNLNHDAMYWYRQDPGQGLRLIYYSQIVNDFQKGDIAEGYSVSREKKESFPLTVTSAQKNPTAFYLCASSILVEGDYEQYFGPGTRLTVT.

The chain couples TRBV7-9 to TRBJ1-5, with 10 bases identical to TRBD1. The V and J ends lost 5 bases and 1 base, in that order; junction bases with no gene match: 5. CDR3 size: 16 residues. Germline values: CDR1 SEHNR, CDR2 FQNEAQ (reference sequence). DNA for the CDR3: TGTGCCAGCAGCCGGACAGGGGGAGGGAGCAATCAGCCCCAGCATTTT. It translates to CASSRTGGGSNQPQHF. The variable domain in full, completed from reference TRBV7-9 and TRBJ1-5, reads DTGVSQNPRHKITKRGQNVTFRCDPISEHNRLYWYRQTLGQGPEFLTYFQNEAQLEKSRLLSDRFSAERPKGSFSTLEIQRTEQGDSAMYLCASSRTGGGSNQPQHFGDGTRLSIL.

V and J are TRBV9 and TRBJ2-1; 9 bases are a match to TRBD2. V was clipped by 0 bases and J by 2 bases; unmatched bases: 12. Germline V gives CDR1 SGDLS, CDR2 YYNGEE. The CDR3 is made up of 19 amino acids. The CDR3 DNA reads TGTGCCAGCAGCGTAGATGGGGGTCCGGGACTAGCTCCCTACAATGAGCAGTTCTTC. This translates into CASSVDGGPGLAPYNEQFF.

The chain carries TRBV6-1 and TRBJ2-2; D unresolved. This CDR3 comprises 13 residues. Deletions cut 6 bases from V and 0 bases from J, with 5 bases between. The V gene's germline CDR1 is MNHNS and CDR2 SASEGT. The CDR3 loop is CASRAANTGELFF. Written as DNA, the CDR3 is TGTGCCAGCAGGGCAGCGAACACCGGGGAGCTGTTTTTT.

The genes are TRBV28 and TRBJ1-4; 7 nucleotides line up with TRBD1. CDR3 length: 13 residues. Germline-derived CDR1 and CDR2 are MDHEN and SYDVKM. J gave up 8 bases and V 8 bases, and 8 bases lay outside the gene matches. CDR3 sequence reads: CASLGDSIEKLFF. CDR3 nucleotide sequence: TGTGCCAGCCTAGGGGACAGTATCGAAAAACTGTTTTTT.

The rearrangement uses TRBV4-1 and TRBJ2-1; maybe TRBD1 (6 bases). The CDR3 has 15 residues. The V end was cut by 0 bases, the J end by 3 bases, with 9 bases between. Germline V gene data show CDR1 as MGHRA and CDR2 as YSYEKL. Here the CDR3 DNA reads TGCGCCAGCAGCCAAGAGGGGGCCTACTACAATGAGCAGTTCTTC. Translation gives CASSQEGAYYNEQFF.

This sequence joins TRBV28 and TRBJ2-2, with TRBD2 matching over 11 bases. Germline CDR1 MDHEN, CDR2 SYDVKM. The V and J ends lost 3 bases and 5 bases, in that order; junction bases with no gene match: 14. The CDR3 is made up of 19 amino acids. CDR3 nucleotide sequence: TGTGCCAGCAGTTTGAGGACTAGCGGGCTGGACCGATATACCGGGGAGCTGTTTTTT. The encoded protein is CASSLRTSGLDRYTGELFF.